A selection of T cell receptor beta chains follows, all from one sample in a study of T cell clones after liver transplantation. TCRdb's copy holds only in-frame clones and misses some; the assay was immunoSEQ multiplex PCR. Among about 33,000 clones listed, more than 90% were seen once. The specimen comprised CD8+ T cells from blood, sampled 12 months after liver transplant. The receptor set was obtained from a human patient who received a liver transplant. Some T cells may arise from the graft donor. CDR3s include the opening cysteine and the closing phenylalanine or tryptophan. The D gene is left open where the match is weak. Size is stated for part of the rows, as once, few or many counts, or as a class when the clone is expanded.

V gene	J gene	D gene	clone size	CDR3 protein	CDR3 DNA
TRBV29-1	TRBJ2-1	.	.	CSVEGVAHSYNEQFF	TGCAGCGTTGAAGGGGTAGCGCACTCCTACAATGAGCAGTTCTTC
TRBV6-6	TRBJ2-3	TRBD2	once	CASSPLAAADTQYF	TGTGCCAGCAGCCCACTAGCGGCAGCAGATACGCAGTATTTT
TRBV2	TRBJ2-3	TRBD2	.	CASSSTSGDTDTQYF	TGTGCCAGCAGTTCGACTAGCGGGGACACAGATACGCAGTATTTT
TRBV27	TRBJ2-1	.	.	CASSTRREKSYNEQFF	TGTGCCAGCAGTACCCGACGGGAGAAGTCCTACAATGAGCAGTTCTTC
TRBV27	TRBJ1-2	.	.	CASSPGRTANYGYTF	TGTGCCAGCAGCCCTGGACGGACAGCTAACTATGGCTACACCTTC
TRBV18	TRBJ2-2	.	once	CASSPQDDSTGELFF	TGTGCCAGCTCACCACAGGATGATAGCACCGGGGAGCTGTTTTTT
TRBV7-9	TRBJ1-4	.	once	CASSHPTTTNEKLFF	TGTGCCAGCAGCCACCCCACGACAACTAATGAAAAACTGTTTTTT
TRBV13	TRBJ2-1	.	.	CASSLEGRENEQFF	TGTGCCAGCAGCTTAGAGGGCAGGGAGAATGAGCAGTTCTTC
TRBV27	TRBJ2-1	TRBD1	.	CASSSGQGPYNEQFF	TGTGCCAGCAGTTCGGGACAGGGGCCCTACAATGAGCAGTTCTTC
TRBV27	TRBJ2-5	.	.	CASSDPTTFETQYF	TGTGCCAGCAGTGACCCGACTACGTTCGAGACCCAGTACTTC
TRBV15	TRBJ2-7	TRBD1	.	CATSRLRDRDYEQYF	TGTGCCACCAGCAGACTCCGGGACAGGGATTACGAGCAGTACTTC
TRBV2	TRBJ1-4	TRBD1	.	CASRGDRGPDEKLFF	TGTGCCAGCAGAGGGGACAGGGGGCCGGATGAAAAACTGTTTTTT
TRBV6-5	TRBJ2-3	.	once	CASSPVLGSTDTQYF	TGTGCCAGCAGTCCGGTTTTGGGGAGCACAGATACGCAGTATTTT
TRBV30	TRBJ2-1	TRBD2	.	CAWSVRAGDSYNEQFF	TGTGCCTGGAGTGTCCGAGCGGGAGATTCCTACAATGAGCAGTTCTTC
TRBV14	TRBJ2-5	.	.	CASSQVPVYREETQYF	TGTGCCAGCAGCCAAGTGCCGGTCTACAGGGAAGAGACCCAGTACTTC
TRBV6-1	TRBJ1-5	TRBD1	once	CASSARGQGTLVQHF	TGTGCCAGCAGCGCGCGGGGACAGGGAACCTTAGTCCAGCATTTT
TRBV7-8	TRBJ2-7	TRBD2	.	CASSFTSGRDGEQYF	TGTGCCAGCAGCTTCACTAGCGGGAGGGACGGCGAGCAGTACTTC
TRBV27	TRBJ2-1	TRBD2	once	CASSGLAGRSSYNEQFF	TGTGCCAGCAGTGGACTAGCGGGAAGAAGCTCCTACAATGAGCAGTTCTTC
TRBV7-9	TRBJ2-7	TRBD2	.	CASSLGVAGGGYEQYF	TGTGCCAGCAGCTTAGGGGTGGCGGGGGGCGGCTACGAGCAGTACTTC
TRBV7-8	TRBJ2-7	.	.	CASSLEIPGSYEQYF	TGTGCCAGCAGCTTAGAAATTCCGGGAAGCTACGAGCAGTACTTC
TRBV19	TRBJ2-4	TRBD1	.	CASRIGQDKNIQYF	TGTGCCAGTAGGATTGGACAGGACAAAAACATTCAGTACTTC
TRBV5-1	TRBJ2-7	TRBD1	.	CASSPEGAYYEQYF	TGCGCCAGCAGTCCCGAGGGGGCTTACTACGAGCAGTACTTC
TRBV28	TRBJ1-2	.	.	CASSFLWLLSWTVYGYTF	TGTGCCAGCAGTTTTTTATGGCTTTTGTCATGGACGGTATATGGCTACACCTTC
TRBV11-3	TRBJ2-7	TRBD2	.	CASSLEFDGLAGEEGYEQYF	TGTGCCAGCAGCTTAGAGTTTGACGGACTAGCGGGAGAAGAAGGCTACGAGCAGTACTTC
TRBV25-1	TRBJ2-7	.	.	CASSEYLGYEQYF	TGTGCCAGCAGTGAATATCTGGGATACGAGCAGTACTTC
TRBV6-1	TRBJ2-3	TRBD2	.	CASSLIAGGDTQYF	TGTGCCAGCAGTTTAATAGCGGGAGGAGATACGCAGTATTTT
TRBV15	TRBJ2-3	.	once	CATSRDLGGTDTQYF	TGTGCCACCAGCAGAGATCTTGGGGGCACAGATACGCAGTATTTT
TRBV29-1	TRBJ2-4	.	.	CSVEDLWQGKNIQYF	TGCAGCGTTGAAGATCTATGGCAGGGGAAAAACATTCAGTACTTC
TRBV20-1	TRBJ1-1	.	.	CSVGRAEAFF	TGCAGTGTGGGGAGGGCTGAAGCTTTCTTT
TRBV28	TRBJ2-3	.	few	CASSLRGDPRDTQYF	TGTGCCAGCAGTTTAAGAGGGGACCCTCGGGATACGCAGTATTTT
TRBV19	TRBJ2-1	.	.	CASRDTWGNEQFF	TGTGCCAGTAGGGACACTTGGGGCAATGAGCAGTTCTTC
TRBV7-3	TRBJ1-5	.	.	CASSLAGVGNQPQHF	TGTGCCAGCAGCTTAGCGGGGGTCGGCAATCAGCCCCAGCATTTT
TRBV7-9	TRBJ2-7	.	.	CASSSWEDGSYEQYF	TGTGCCAGCAGCTCCTGGGAGGACGGATCCTACGAGCAGTACTTC
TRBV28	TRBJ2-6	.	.	CATEVGAGGLGANVLTF	TGTGCCACTGAAGTTGGTGCAGGGGGGTTGGGGGCCAACGTCCTGACTTTC
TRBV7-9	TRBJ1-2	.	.	CASSSPQGNGYTF	TGTGCCAGCAGCTCCCCACAGGGTAATGGCTACACCTTC
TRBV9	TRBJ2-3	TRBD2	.	CASSGGLAGVGEGRTDTQYF	TGTGCCAGCAGCGGAGGACTAGCGGGAGTCGGGGAGGGGCGCACAGATACGCAGTATTTT